These 25 T cell receptor beta chains were sequenced from one sample in a study of blood T cell repertoires in COVID-19. The protocol was immunoSEQ multiplex PCR, while the TCRdb copy is restricted to in-frame clones and leaves out a portion. This repertoire shows more than 250,000 clones, 80% to 90% found once; its top ten account for 1%. The sample was peripheral blood. Receptors were obtained from a man aged 50 to 60 with active or convalescent COVID-19.

V usage is TRBV24-1 and J usage is TRBJ1-5; D possibly corresponds to TRBD1 (6 bases). The CDR3 spans 14 residues. CDR1 is KGHDR, CDR2 SFDVKD, per germline. The V end was cut by 5 bases, the J end by 0 bases, with 7 bases between. CDR3 protein: CATSGTDSNQPQHF. The CDR3 bases are TGTGCCACCAGTGGGACAGATAGCAATCAGCCCCAGCATTTT.

V is TRBV30 and J is TRBJ1-6, with 8 bases lining up with TRBD1. Germline CDR1 GTSNPN, CDR2 SVGIG (reference sequence). The CDR3 loop spans 16 amino acids. V was pared by 2 bases and J by 10 bases, with 13 bases of the junction left unmatched. In DNA form, the CDR3 reads TGTGCCTGGAGTCCGGTGGGCAGGGGGCAGGGGTCACCCCTCCACTTT. Translation: CAWSPVGRGQGSPLHF.

The rearrangement links TRBV4-3 to TRBJ2-7; TRBD2 agrees at 10 bases. The germline V gene encodes CDR1 LGHNA and CDR2 YSLEER. This CDR3 region has 16 residues. V gave up 4 bases and J gave up 4 bases; unmatched junction bases: 10. The CDR3 DNA follows: TGCGCCAGCAGCCTCCTAAGCGGGGGGGGAATTTACGAGCAGTACTTC. It specifies CASSLLSGGGIYEQYF.

V gene TRBV18 combines with J gene TRBJ2-3; no firm D call. Trimming pared 2 bases from V and 4 bases from J, leaving 10 bases between. There are 14 residues in the CDR3. Germline-derived CDR1 and CDR2 are KGHSH and LQKENI. The CDR3 DNA reads as TGTGCCAGCTCACCAGGCAGGTCCCCAGATACGCAGTATTTT. It is translated as CASSPGRSPDTQYF.

The chain carries TRBV6-2 or TRBV6-3 and TRBJ2-7; 7 nucleotides line up with TRBD2. The CDR3 runs 15 residues. CDR1 is MNHEY, CDR2 SVGEGT, per germline. V was clipped by 6 bases and J by 0 bases; unmatched bases: 8. The CDR3 DNA reads TGTGCCAGCAGCCACCCGGCGGGGGACTCCTACGAGCAGTACTTC. Translated, it gives CASSHPAGDSYEQYF.

The chain couples TRBV5-1 to TRBJ2-5, with 11 bases identical to TRBD1. The CDR3 loop spans 18 amino acids. Germline values: CDR1 SGHRS, CDR2 YFSETQ. Germline trimming cut 0 bases from V and 5 bases from J; bases unmatched to any gene: 12. CDR3 loop: CASSLGSGRDRGLETQYF. The CDR3, as DNA: TGCGCCAGCAGCTTGGGATCCGGCCGGGACAGGGGGTTGGAGACCCAGTACTTC.

The chain combines TRBV11-2 with TRBJ2-3; a possible D gene is TRBD2 (6 bases). Trimming pared 5 bases from V and 1 base from J, leaving 13 bases between. This CDR3 region has 15 residues. Germline values: CDR1 SGHAT, CDR2 FQNNGV. CDR3 protein: CASSQAGQGTDTQYF. The CDR3 DNA reads TGTGCCAGCAGCCAAGCGGGTCAGGGCACAGATACGCAGTATTTT.

The genes are TRBV28 and TRBJ1-4; the D gene is possibly TRBD1 (5 bases). There are 13 residues in the CDR3. Germline loops: CDR1 MDHEN, CDR2 SYDVKM. The V and J ends lost 6 bases and 8 bases respectively, with 13 bases between them. CDR3 nucleotides: TGTGCCAGCAGATGGGGAGGGACGGAAAAACTGTTTTTT. As protein: CASRWGGTEKLFF.

The genes are TRBV7-2 and TRBJ2-7, with TRBD2 as a possible D gene (5 bases). V was pared by 2 bases and J by 2 bases, with 16 bases between. This CDR3 is 16 amino acids long. Per the germline V gene, CDR1 is SGHTA and CDR2 is FQGNSA. The chain's CDR3 is CASSLKQSLGAYEQYF. DNA of the CDR3: TGTGCCAGCAGCTTAAAACAGTCGCTCGGGGCCTACGAGCAGTACTTC.

The rearrangement joins TRBV5-1 to TRBJ1-6, with D hard to call. CDR1 is SGHRS and CDR2 is YFSETQ in the germline V gene. The CDR3 contains 16 residues. Trimming took off 0 bases at V and 7 bases at J, with 14 bases between the two ends. The chain's CDR3 is CASSLAVNSPNSPLHF. DNA for the CDR3: TGCGCCAGCAGCTTGGCCGTGAACAGCCCAAATTCACCCCTCCACTTT.

The V call is TRBV5-1, the J call TRBJ1-1, with D tentatively TRBD1 (6 bases). The CDR3 runs to 14 residues. CDR1 and CDR2 from the germline V gene are SGHRS and YFSETQ. V dropped 1 base and J dropped 1 base, with 8 bases sitting between them. CDR3 coding DNA: TGCGCCAGCAGCTTGACAGGGCGGAACACTGAAGCTTTCTTT. Amino acid sequence: CASSLTGRNTEAFF.

The V gene is TRBV2, the J gene TRBJ1-3; D may be TRBD1 (5 bases). The V gene lost 7 bases and the J gene lost 2 bases, with 15 bases spanning the gap. This CDR3 is built from 15 residues. Looked up from germline, CDR1 is SNHLY and CDR2 is FYNNEI. CDR3 amino acids: CASKGSLNAGNTIYF. The CDR3 region has the DNA TGTGCCAGCAAGGGGTCTCTCAACGCTGGAAACACCATATATTTT.

This rearrangement joins TRBV6-5 to TRBJ1-4, with 10 bases lining up with TRBD1. This CDR3 has 13 amino acids. V was clipped by 6 bases and J by 7 bases; unmatched bases: 2. Germline lookup yields CDR1 MNHEY and CDR2 SVGAGI. The CDR3 protein is CASSGTGAEKLFF. CDR3 nucleotides: TGTGCCAGCAGCGGGACAGGGGCTGAAAAACTGTTTTTT.

V and J are TRBV7-9 and TRBJ2-5; D call uncertain. Trimming took off 5 bases at V and 3 bases at J, with 10 bases between the two ends. CDR3 size: 13 residues. Germline V lookup: CDR1 SEHNR, CDR2 FQNEAQ (reference sequence). The CDR3 sequence: CASSQWAKETQYF. The CDR3 DNA follows: TGTGCCAGCAGCCAGTGGGCAAAAGAGACCCAGTACTTC.

The chain combines TRBV7-2 with TRBJ2-4; D may be TRBD1 (7 bases). Trimming stripped 0 bases from V and 6 bases from J, with 15 bases between. There are 16 residues in the CDR3. Germline V gene data show CDR1 as SGHTA and CDR2 as FQGNSA. Here the CDR3 DNA reads TGTGCCAGCAGCTTAGCCGGAGGGGGCGGTGGAAACATTCAGTACTTC. It codes for CASSLAGGGGGNIQYF.

The chain carries TRBV9 and TRBJ2-7; the match to TRBD1 covers 7 bases. Germline assignment: CDR1 SGDLS and CDR2 YYNGEE. J was trimmed by 4 bases and V by 4 bases; bases with no gene match: 11. The CDR3 covers 15 residues. The CDR3 DNA follows: TGTGCCAGCAGCCCAAGGGACAGTCCCGAGTACGAGCAGTACTTC. This gives the protein CASSPRDSPEYEQYF.

The chain has TRBV6-5 and TRBJ1-1; D call uncertain. Germline V lookup: CDR1 MNHEY, CDR2 SVGAGI. With 3 bases removed from V and 3 bases from J, the gap between germline ends came to 17 bases. The CDR3 consists of 16 residues. The CDR3 DNA follows: TGTGCCAGCAGTTATTTCGCGAGGGCTGCGGACACTGAAGCTTTCTTT. Encoded protein: CASSYFARAADTEAFF.

In this sample, this clone turned up once. This chain connects TRBV5-1 to TRBJ2-7; 10 positions match TRBD2. From germline, CDR1 is SGHRS and CDR2 YFSETQ. The CDR3 runs to 15 residues. V was pared by 3 bases and J by 0 bases, with 3 bases of the junction left unmatched. The CDR3 sequence: CASSSIAGGSYEQYF. The CDR3 DNA is TGCGCCAGCAGCTCTATAGCGGGGGGCTCCTACGAGCAGTACTTC.

The V gene is TRBV6-6, the J gene TRBJ2-7, with 7 bases aligning to TRBD1. Germline V gene data show CDR1 as MNHNY and CDR2 as SVGAGI (reference sequence). Trimming took 6 bases from V and 6 from J; bases not matched to a gene: 8. This CDR3 contains 13 residues. For the CDR3, the DNA is TGTGCCAGCAGACACAGGGGCGTTGGCGAGCAGTACTTC. Its protein product is CASRHRGVGEQYF.

The chain uses TRBV4-1 and TRBJ1-1, with 9 nucleotides matching TRBD1. CDR1 and CDR2 (germline): MGHRA, YSYEKL. This CDR3 is built from 15 residues. The ends lost 6 bases at V and 3 bases at J; junction bases unmatched: 8. CDR3 in amino acids: CASSRGQGPYTEAFF. CDR3 DNA sequence: TGCGCCAGCAGTAGGGGACAGGGTCCGTACACTGAAGCTTTCTTT.

The J gene is TRBJ1-5, the V gene TRBV9, with no clear D. V lost 3 bases and J lost 6, with 13 bases in between. Germline values: CDR1 SGDLS, CDR2 YYNGEE. This CDR3 region has 14 residues. The CDR3 loop is CASSGEGDSQPQHF. DNA for the CDR3: TGTGCCAGCAGCGGAGAGGGAGATAGTCAGCCCCAGCATTTT.

This clone was seen more than once but under ten times. V and J are TRBV12-3 or TRBV12-4 and TRBJ1-1, with D perhaps matching TRBD1 (5 bases). Trimming stripped 2 bases from V and 10 bases from J, with 14 bases between. The CDR3 spans 13 residues. CDR3 bases: TGTGCCAGCAGTTTATCCGGTTTAGGGGTAGCTTTCTTT. This encodes CASSLSGLGVAFF.

The rearrangement links TRBV7-2 to TRBJ2-6; tentatively, D is TRBD1 (6 bases). The V end was cut by 6 bases, the J end by 4 bases, with 13 bases between. The CDR3 has 15 residues. Germline V lookup: CDR1 SGHTA, CDR2 FQGNSA. CDR3 sequence reads: CASSSEGVGANVLTF. The CDR3 DNA reads as TGTGCCAGCAGTTCCGAGGGGGTCGGGGCCAACGTCCTGACTTTC.

The chain employs TRBV5-4 and TRBJ1-2; D gene uncertain. Trimming removed 3 bases from V and 6 bases from J, with 12 bases in between. This CDR3 has 13 residues. Per the germline V gene, CDR1 is SGHNT and CDR2 is YYREEE (reference sequence). The DNA for the CDR3 is TGTGCCAGCAGCTCCCCCGGGAAGGATGGCTACACCTTC. It specifies CASSSPGKDGYTF. Full variable domain (outside the CDR3, taken from reference TRBV5-4 and TRBJ1-2): ETGVTQSPTHLIKTRGQQVTLRCSSQSGHNTVSWYQQALGQGPQFIFQYYREEENGRGNFPPRFSGLQFPNYSSELNVNALELDDSALYLCASSSPGKDGYTFGSGTRLTVV.

J is TRBJ1-1 and V is TRBV6-2 or TRBV6-3; D call uncertain. Trimming took 6 bases from V and 4 from J, leaving 21 bases between them. CDR1 is MNHEY and CDR2 is SVGEGT in the germline V gene. This CDR3 has 16 residues. CDR3 nucleotide sequence: TGTGCCAGCAGCCGCACACCGGGTTCCTCTGGCACTGAAGCTTTCTTT. Protein product: CASSRTPGSSGTEAFF.